This entry concerns a single T cell receptor (beta chain). Its antigen is not known. From germline, CDR1 is SGHTA and CDR2 FQGTGA. This CDR3 is 12 amino acids long. V lost 2 bases, J lost 5 bases, and 5 bases lay in between. This record comes from a study of shared clonotypes between healthy human individuals. Study-wide findings and caveats: In general, naive subsets displayed greater estimated richness than memory subsets did.

Naive CD8 populations comprised CD45RO-negative cells positively selected for CCR7, excluding terminally differentiated effector memory CD45RA+ cells. Sequencing used immunoSEQ multiplex PCR; TCRdb keeps in-frame clones, though not all of them. The table lists millions of clones, just under 95% of them singletons. The chain has TRBV7-3 and TRBJ2-3; no clear D. Sequences were obtained from naive CD8+ T cells sorted from blood. The clonotype comes from a man aged 18 to 29 in good health. CDR3 DNA sequence: TGTGCCAGCAGCTTAGGGAAAGATACGCAGTATTTT. Amino acid sequence: CASSLGKDTQYF. The full variable domain, in which reference TRBV7-3 and TRBJ2-3 provide the parts outside the CDR3, is GAGVSQTPSNKVTEKGKYVELRCDPISGHTALYWYRQSLGQGPEFLIYFQGTGAADDSGLPNDRFFAVRPEGSVSTLKIQRTERGDSAVYLCASSLGKDTQYFGPGTRLTVL.